This T cell receptor (beta chain) was captured by sequencing in a study of cytomegalovirus exposure and HLA in healthy donors. General study points: Association of approximately 18,000 TCR beta sequences with HLA alleles was found at 0.05 false discovery rate in a later analysis. In vitro experiments confirmed that three CMV-associated chains were specific for CMV antigens. In an earlier analysis, productive rearrangement rates for most beta V segments clustered near 87% or 30%.

As regards this clone: Its antigen is currently unknown.

PCR used 60 Vbeta primers and 13 Jbeta primers. Sequenced by immunoSEQ multiplex PCR; TCRdb stores in-frame clones only, minus some. The table includes around 250,000 clones, nearly 95% detected once. As for the donors, each was a healthy bone marrow donor. The germline gives CDR1 LNHNV, CDR2 YYDKDF (reference sequence). The length of the CDR3 is 14 residues. The ends were cut back, 7 bases at V and 8 bases at J, with 15 bases in the middle. This sequence originates from a girl aged 2 to 10 in good health and CMV-seronegative. The chain employs TRBV15 and TRBJ2-6; D perhaps matches TRBD1 (6 bases). Source material: PBMCs. This CDR3 reads CATTTGKGTNVLTF. In DNA form, the CDR3 reads TGTGCCACCACAACAGGGAAAGGGACCAACGTCCTGACTTTC.